The 18 T cell receptor beta chains below come from one sample, sequenced in a study of shared clonotypes between healthy human individuals. Here immunoSEQ multiplex PCR was the method, and the copy in TCRdb shows in-frame clones only, minus some. This sample yields just over 2,000,000 clones, of which roughly 95% are seen a single time; 0.13% belongs to the top ten. The source material was naive CD4+ T cells sorted from blood. Subset meaning: CD45RA+ positively selected. Every receptor here comes from a man younger than 30 in good health.

V gene TRBV5-1 combines with J gene TRBJ2-7, with 7 bases aligning to TRBD1. Trimming took 4 bases from V and 12 from J; bases not matched to a gene: 13. The V gene's germline CDR1 is SGHRS and CDR2 YFSETQ. The CDR3 sequence is 13 residues long. The CDR3 nucleotides are TGCGCCAGCAGCCTCGACGTCCCGGGACAGCCGTACTTC. Translation gives CASSLDVPGQPYF.

The chain couples TRBV7-6 to TRBJ1-1; 7 bases are shared with TRBD1. V dropped 5 bases and J dropped 1; count of bases not matched to a gene: 7. From germline, CDR1 is SGHVS and CDR2 FNYEAQ. The CDR3 contains 15 residues. The CDR3 nucleotides are TGTGCCAGCAGCGACCAAGACAGGGCGAACACTGAAGCTTTCTTT. This gives the protein CASSDQDRANTEAFF.

The chain joins TRBV7-9 to TRBJ1-1; D gene ambiguous. This CDR3 is 13 amino acids long. Germline-derived CDR1 and CDR2 are SEHNR and FQNEAQ (reference sequence). Trimming pared 5 bases from V and 7 bases from J, leaving 14 bases between. CDR3 sequence reads: CASSHAKGNEAFF. DNA for the CDR3: TGTGCCAGCAGCCACGCGAAGGGCAATGAAGCTTTCTTT.

This clone was observed a single time. The chain is built from TRBV6-1 and TRBJ1-5; unclear D gene. The germline V gene has CDR1 MNHNS and CDR2 SASEGT. V was trimmed by 7 bases and J by 0 bases, leaving 13 bases between them. This CDR3 contains 15 residues. The CDR3 spells CASTLGRISNQPQHF. DNA for the CDR3: TGTGCCAGCACCCTAGGACGTATTAGCAATCAGCCCCAGCATTTT.

The J gene is TRBJ2-5, the V gene TRBV30; TRBD2 matches at 7 bases. The CDR3 spans 14 residues. Trimming took 2 bases from V and 4 from J; bases not matched to a gene: 7. Germline assignment: CDR1 GTSNPN and CDR2 SVGIG (reference sequence). CDR3 nucleotides: TGTGCCTGGAGTTTCGGCGGGGGTAGAGAGACCCAGTACTTC. Its protein is CAWSFGGGRETQYF.

V is TRBV19 and J is TRBJ1-2; D gene ambiguous. The germline V gene has CDR1 LNHDA and CDR2 SQIVND (reference sequence). V was pared by 7 bases and J by 2 bases, with 14 bases between. The CDR3 consists of 14 residues. Written as DNA, the CDR3 is TGTGCCAGTACCTTGGACGGTGAAAACTATGGCTACACCTTC. It is translated as CASTLDGENYGYTF.

The V and J genes are TRBV6-5 and TRBJ2-5; D remains unclear. V shed 5 bases and J shed 4 bases, with 17 bases lying between them. This CDR3 region has 15 residues. The germline CDR1 and CDR2 sequences are MNHEY and SVGAGI. The CDR3 sequence is CASSPGSGVGETQYF. The CDR3 DNA follows: TGTGCCAGCAGTCCCGGATCCGGAGTAGGAGAGACCCAGTACTTC.

This sequence joins TRBV5-3 and TRBJ2-3; D might be TRBD1 (7 bases). TRBV5-3 is noted as an ORF with a role that remains uncertain. CDR3 length: 16 residues. Trimming removed 5 bases from V and 0 bases from J, with 16 bases in between. The CDR3 spells CARRRYQGGSTDTQYF. CDR3 DNA sequence: TGTGCCAGAAGACGATACCAGGGGGGAAGCACAGATACGCAGTATTTT.

V usage is TRBV5-1 and J usage is TRBJ2-3, with D possibly matching TRBD2 (6 bases). CDR1 is SGHRS and CDR2 is YFSETQ in the germline V gene. V dropped 0 bases and J dropped 0 bases, with 11 bases sitting between them. The CDR3 totals 16 residues. CDR3 region: CASSLVERASTDTQYF. In DNA, the CDR3 is TGCGCCAGCAGCTTGGTGGAGCGGGCTAGCACAGATACGCAGTATTTT.

The V gene is TRBV4-3, the J gene TRBJ2-2; 9 nucleotides agree with TRBD1. Looked up from germline, CDR1 is LGHNA and CDR2 is YSLEER. The CDR3 totals 16 residues. Germline trimming cut 3 bases from V and 5 bases from J; bases unmatched to any gene: 7. The DNA of the CDR3 is TGCGCCAGCAGCCAGGGGACAGGGCGTGGGACCGGGGAGCTGTTTTTT. Amino acids: CASSQGTGRGTGELFF.

V and J are TRBV7-2 and TRBJ2-7; perhaps D is TRBD1 or TRBD2 (5 bases each). Germline CDR1 is SGHTA and CDR2 is FQGNSA. The CDR3 spans 16 residues. The V gene lost 4 bases and the J gene lost 0 bases, with 16 bases spanning the gap. The CDR3 protein is CASSSGPELGSYEQYF. The CDR3 nucleotides read TGTGCCAGCAGCTCGGGGCCTGAGTTAGGCTCCTACGAGCAGTACTTC.

The V call is TRBV2, the J call TRBJ2-7, with D possibly matching TRBD1 (5 bases). Germline CDR1 and CDR2: SNHLY and FYNNEI. This CDR3 has 11 residues. V dropped 0 bases and J dropped 12 bases, with 9 bases sitting between them. The CDR3 sequence: CASSEAQGSYF. The CDR3 coding sequence is TGTGCCAGCAGTGAAGCCCAGGGCTCGTACTTC.

The V call is TRBV19, the J call TRBJ2-5; tentatively, D is TRBD1 (6 bases). Germline lookup yields CDR1 LNHDA and CDR2 SQIVND (reference sequence). Trimming left V 10 bases short and J 3 bases short, with 21 bases between. The CDR3 spans 15 residues. CDR3: CATLAVRGAKETQYF. In DNA form, the CDR3 reads TGTGCCACACTGGCAGTCAGGGGCGCGAAAGAGACCCAGTACTTC.

The rearrangement links TRBV18 to TRBJ2-7, with D unclear. This CDR3 is 14 amino acids long. Germline V lookup: CDR1 KGHSH, CDR2 LQKENI. V was clipped by 4 bases and J by 6 bases, with 16 bases between them. For the CDR3, the DNA is TGTGCCAGCTCACGCATTCAGGCGCCAAGCGAGCAGTACTTC. This gives the protein CASSRIQAPSEQYF.

The chain employs TRBV18 and TRBJ2-3; no clear D. This CDR3 region has 13 residues. Trimming stripped 4 bases from V and 6 bases from J, with 11 bases between. The germline V gene encodes CDR1 KGHSH and CDR2 LQKENI. The CDR3 region has the DNA TGTGCCAGCTCACTAAACAATATTGATACGCAGTATTTT. This encodes CASSLNNIDTQYF.

This clone is a singleton in its sample. The sample contains more than one DNA sequence encoding this CDR3. The genes are TRBV28 and TRBJ1-3; D gene ambiguous. Germline V gene lookup returns CDR1 MDHEN and CDR2 SYDVKM. Trimming cost V 4 bases and J 1 base, with 8 bases left between them. This CDR3 is 14 amino acids long. CDR3 nucleotide sequence: TGTGCCAGCAGTTCCTCCCGATCTGGAAACACCATATATTTT. It is translated as CASSSSRSGNTIYF.

This chain joins TRBV2 and TRBJ2-3; TRBD1 or TRBD2 may be the D gene (5 bases each). CDR1 and CDR2 (germline): SNHLY, FYNNEI. Deletions cut 11 bases from V and 4 bases from J, with 22 bases between. CDR3 size: 15 residues. The DNA of the CDR3 is TGTGCCGGCAAGGGCCTGAGGGGTTACGCAGATACGCAGTATTTT. This encodes CAGKGLRGYADTQYF.

Concerning this clone itself: The identical CDR3 is also encoded by other nucleotide sequences in the sample. The genes are TRBV18 and TRBJ1-5, with D maybe TRBD1 (5 bases). Deletions cut 3 bases from V and 5 bases from J, with 8 bases between. CDR1 is KGHSH, CDR2 LQKENI, per germline. This CDR3 has 13 amino acids. The CDR3 DNA reads as TGTGCCAGCTCACCGAGCAGGGATCAGCCCCAGCATTTT. Its translation: CASSPSRDQPQHF.